This T cell receptor beta chain was documented in a study of cytomegalovirus exposure and HLA in healthy donors. The PCR used 60 Vbeta and 13 Jbeta primers. Produced via immunoSEQ multiplex PCR; TCRdb's table is partial and in-frame only. The listing records tens of thousands of clones. V lost 1 base and J 6 bases, leaving 9 bases between the germline ends. CDR1 and CDR2 (germline): SEHNR, FQNEAQ (reference sequence). The CDR3 spans 13 residues. This clonotype originated in a female donor in good health and CMV-seropositive. This chain joins TRBV7-9 and TRBJ1-1, with D tentatively TRBD1 (5 bases). The specimen was PBMCs. The CDR3 here is CASSLGTGAEAFF. The CDR3 DNA is TGTGCCAGCAGCTTAGGAACGGGGGCTGAAGCTTTCTTT.